The T cell receptor (beta chain) described here comes from a study of shared T cell receptors in the human thymus. Between the trimmed V and J ends, which lost 0 bases and 6 bases, there was a span of 12 bases. Germline V gene sequence: CDR1 MGHRA, CDR2 YSYEKL. This CDR3 contains 15 residues. TCRdb's copy holds only in-frame clones and misses some; the assay was immunoSEQ multiplex PCR. This sample carries almost 550,000 clones, approximately 78% of them seen once, and the ten largest clones take roughly 0.013%. In addition, the sample was reused for a study of human thymus T cells.

This clonotype was sampled from a boy under two years old with a congenital heart defect. The chain carries TRBV4-1 and TRBJ2-1; D gene unclear. What was sequenced was thymocytes. The chain's CDR3 is CASSQEAVHGNEQFF. CDR3 DNA: TGCGCCAGCAGCCAAGAGGCGGTTCACGGCAATGAGCAGTTCTTC.